This T cell receptor beta chain comes out of a study of vaccination effects on CD4 cells after COVID-19. In the study overall: Two-dose vaccination with either BNT162b2 or mRNA-1273 was given to the participants. Findings and limits, study-wide: The study had few convalescent patients and no early post-infection timepoints.

Measured with immunoSEQ multiplex PCR; TCRdb has only the in-frame clones, and not every one. The profile shows 20,000 to 30,000 clones, about two thirds of them singletons. Antigen-specific CD4+ T cells were expanded with viral peptide pools in the ViraFEST assay before sequencing. Culture lasted 10 days before CD4+ T cell isolation. Neither prior SARS-CoV-2 infection nor positive nucleocapsid antibodies were present in the vaccine recipients. This clone has only a few counts. The antigen remains undetermined. This TCR was sampled from a human donor who received a COVID-19 vaccine. The material was CD4+ T cells from PBMCs cultured with HCoV-OC43 spike peptides, obtained before COVID-19 vaccination. Regarding subset: HCoV-OC43 spike overlapping peptide pool stimulation.

The CDR3 loop is CASTIGEYRGSYNEQFF. The CDR3 DNA reads TGTGCCAGTACCATTGGAGAATACAGGGGTTCCTACAATGAGCAGTTCTTC. This chain joins TRBV19 and TRBJ2-1; 7 nucleotides match TRBD1. CDR1 is LNHDA, CDR2 SQIVND, per germline (reference sequence). This CDR3 has 17 amino acids. V lost 7 bases to trimming and J lost 1 base; unmatched junction nucleotides: 13.